The 14 T cell receptor beta chains reported below all come from one sample, sequenced in a study of blood T cell repertoires in COVID-19. Measured with immunoSEQ multiplex PCR; TCRdb has only the in-frame clones, and not every one. The table lists over 250,000 clones, less than 90% of them singletons. Sequencing input: PBMCs or T cells enriched from blood (not recorded which). The receptors shown here come from a woman aged 45-59 years who had recovered from COVID-19.

The chain carries TRBV7-9 and TRBJ2-1; a weak D match, TRBD2 (6 bases). V was clipped by 5 bases and J by 6 bases, with 23 bases between them. CDR1 is SEHNR and CDR2 is FQNEAQ in the germline V gene (reference sequence). This CDR3 is built from 17 residues. The CDR3 spells CASSRDSGTPGANEQFF. The CDR3 nucleotides are TGTGCCAGCAGCCGTGATAGCGGTACGCCTGGGGCCAATGAGCAGTTCTTC.

This clone was seen a few times. The rearrangement links TRBV7-8 to TRBJ1-5; no firm D call. Between the trimmed V and J ends, which lost 2 bases and 4 bases, there was a span of 12 bases. Germline V CDR1 and CDR2: SGHVS, FQNEAQ. This CDR3 spans 15 amino acids. The CDR3 DNA reads TGTGCCAGCAGCTTACACGGGAAATTAAATCAGCCCCAGCATTTT. Translation gives CASSLHGKLNQPQHF.

The chain has TRBV11-2 and TRBJ2-7; D may be TRBD1 (6 bases). The CDR3 consists of 15 residues. Trimming removed 0 bases at V and 4 bases at J, with 13 bases between. Germline V gene lookup returns CDR1 SGHAT and CDR2 FQNNGV. CDR3 in DNA: TGTGCCAGCAGCTTAGATCTTACGAGGGGGTACGAGCAGTACTTC. Translated: CASSLDLTRGYEQYF.

The V gene is TRBV6-6, the J gene TRBJ2-5; TRBD2 is a possible D gene (5 bases). Germline-derived CDR1 and CDR2 are MNHNY and SVGAGI (reference sequence). The CDR3 runs to 14 residues. V lost 5 bases, J lost 2 bases, and 12 bases lay in between. In nucleotides, the CDR3 is TGTGCCAGCAGTACTCGGACTGATCAAGAGACCCAGTACTTC. It encodes CASSTRTDQETQYF.

The V and J genes are TRBV4-3 and TRBJ2-5, with 7 bases matching TRBD2. Germline lookup yields CDR1 LGHNA and CDR2 YSLEER. There are 14 residues in the CDR3. V trimming: 4 bases; J trimming: 5 bases; junction bases outside the gene matches: 7. DNA of the CDR3: TGCGCCAGCAGCCCACAAGCGGGAAGGGAGACCCAGTACTTC. It translates to CASSPQAGRETQYF.

This chain connects TRBV6-5 to TRBJ1-1, with a possible D match to TRBD1 (6 bases). CDR1 MNHEY and CDR2 SVGAGI come from the germline V gene. Trimming pared 7 bases from V and 0 bases from J, leaving 15 bases between. CDR3 size: 15 residues. The CDR3: CASTLDRSLNTEAFF. Here the CDR3 DNA reads TGTGCCAGCACCCTAGACAGGAGCCTGAACACTGAAGCTTTCTTT.

The chain combines TRBV19 with TRBJ1-1, with D perhaps TRBD1 (6 bases). CDR1 is LNHDA and CDR2 is SQIVND in the germline V gene (reference sequence). The CDR3 is made up of 18 amino acids. Trimming removed 6 bases at V and 0 bases at J, with 23 bases between. The CDR3 here is CASSTRGGPETMNTEAFF. For the CDR3, the DNA is TGTGCCAGTAGCACACGCGGGGGGCCGGAAACCATGAACACTGAAGCTTTCTTT.

The chain employs TRBV14 and TRBJ1-2, with unresolved D. There are 12 residues in the CDR3. V lost 6 bases, J lost 2 bases, and 7 bases lay in between. The germline V gene encodes CDR1 SGHDN and CDR2 FVKESK. The CDR3 protein is CASSAANYGYTF. CDR3 in DNA: TGTGCCAGCAGTGCGGCAAACTATGGCTACACCTTC.

The chain carries TRBV19 and TRBJ2-3; D is uncertain. V was trimmed by 5 bases and J by 5 bases, leaving 8 bases between them. CDR3 size: 12 residues. CDR1 and CDR2 (germline): LNHDA, SQIVND (reference sequence). The CDR3 region is CASSDFVDTQYF. Written as DNA, the CDR3 is TGTGCCAGTAGTGACTTTGTAGATACGCAGTATTTT.

The chain uses TRBV19 and TRBJ1-2; D possibly corresponds to TRBD1 (6 bases). V lost 4 bases and J 4 bases, leaving 13 bases between the germline ends. CDR1 and CDR2 from the germline V gene are LNHDA and SQIVND (reference sequence). The CDR3 is 14 residues long. CDR3 loop: CASSTSDRSYGYTF. DNA of the CDR3: TGTGCCAGTAGTACGTCGGACAGAAGCTATGGCTACACCTTC.

The CDR3: CASSYGTANSPLHF. The CDR3 DNA is TGTGCCAGCAGCTACGGGACAGCTAATTCACCCCTCCACTTT. This sequence joins TRBV11-3 and TRBJ1-6, with TRBD1 matching over 7 bases. The CDR3 covers 14 residues. The V gene end was trimmed by 4 bases and the J gene end by 6 bases; junction bases not matched to a gene: 3. CDR1 is SGHNT, CDR2 YENEEA, per germline.

The chain combines TRBV11-2 with TRBJ1-6, with 7 nucleotides matching TRBD1. Germline lookup yields CDR1 SGHAT and CDR2 FQNNGV. V was clipped by 5 bases and J by 7 bases; unmatched bases: 5. This CDR3 contains 14 residues. CDR3 residues: CASSLRQGNSPLHF. The CDR3 DNA follows: TGTGCCAGCAGCCTACGACAGGGAAATTCACCCCTCCACTTT.

The chain is built from TRBV11-2 and TRBJ1-2; D may be TRBD1 (5 bases). V lost 5 bases, J lost 5 bases, and 18 bases lay in between. CDR3 length: 15 residues. Germline CDR1 is SGHAT and CDR2 is FQNNGV. CDR3 loop: CASSAGEGRDYGYTF. CDR3 in DNA: TGTGCCAGCAGCGCGGGGGAGGGCAGGGATTATGGCTACACCTTC.

The chain combines TRBV28 with TRBJ1-1; TRBD1 aligns across 7 bases. There are 14 residues in the CDR3. The germline gives CDR1 MDHEN, CDR2 SYDVKM. Trimming at V came to 2 bases and at J to 5 bases, leaving 5 bases not matched to a gene. CDR3 nucleotide sequence: TGTGCCAGCAGTTTAATGGCAGGGGGGACTGAAGCTTTCTTT. Translating it yields CASSLMAGGTEAFF.